The TCR beta chain described here comes from a study of control samples from healthy donors and cancer patients. Germline CDR1 and CDR2: KGHSH and LQKENI. The CDR3 runs 15 residues. V gave up 3 bases and J gave up 4 bases, with 12 bases separating them. Sequencing was performed with immunoSEQ multiplex PCR; in TCRdb, only in-frame clones are kept and a portion is missing. Of 150,000 or so clones listed, around nine tenths are singletons. The specimen sequenced was blood. The receptor comes from a woman in her 30s in good health. The chain employs TRBV18 and TRBJ1-4; D is ambiguous. CDR3 nucleotide sequence: TGTGCCAGCTCACCCCCGGGCGGCAGTAATGAAAAACTGTTTTTT. Translating gives CASSPPGGSNEKLFF.